This TCR beta chain was documented in a study of vaccination and CD4 T cells after COVID-19. Background on the study: Once diagnosed, patients had post-COVID samples drawn a median approximately 93 days later (range 35 to 161). Overlapping SARS-CoV-2, HCoV-NL63, HCoV-OC43 and HCoV-229E spike peptides were used to stimulate cells.

Study-wide findings and caveats: Convalescent patients had a median approximately 83% of reactive clones appearing only post-vaccination.

Cultured CD4+ T-cell DNA underwent Oncomine TCR Beta short-read sequencing. TCRdb fed the PCR reads into MiXCR, producing one record per CDR3 protein. The table lists under 25,000 distinct CDR3 sequences, about 39% of them singletons. Regarding treatment: approximately 9-day PBMC culture with coronavirus spike peptide pools or control peptides (ViraFEST assay). IL-2 (approximately 9 IU/ml) and peptide pools (about 10 ug/ml) were added to cultures of around 2 million PBMCs per well. In the case of this clonotype: The antigen is not known. One end of the junction does not line up with germline, which may come from a read error.

The length of the CDR3 is 18 residues. Germline CDR1 is SGHAT and CDR2 is FQDESV (reference sequence). The sample consisted of CD4+ T cells from blood, cultured in vitro. The chain is built from TRBV11-1 and TRBJ1-5; no reliable D call. The receptor was derived from a human donor who had recovered from COVID-19. CDR3 in amino acids: CASSQAIAHRNSNQPQHF. DNA for the CDR3: TGCGCCAGCAGCCAAGCGATCGCACACCGGAATAGCAATCAGCCCCAGCATTTT.